This T cell receptor (beta chain) originates from a study of intratumoral heterogeneity in liver cancer. Study-wide context: In the full approximately 14-patient cohort, the median age was around 59 years and the majority of patients were male. To examine intratumor heterogeneity, the study integrated RNA-seq, DNA sequencing, TCR-seq and SNP array data obtained from multiple regions of hepatocellular carcinoma specimens. A total of roughly 72 multiregional samples from roughly 14 HCC patients, consisting of about 52 tumoral and around 20 adjacent nontumoral regions, were included in the overall cohort.

On the study overall, not on this receptor specifically: The authors acknowledged a relatively low patient number and under-sampled tumor-infiltrating lymphocyte representation as limitations.

The junction carries 6 bases between V and J, which are trimmed by 3 bases and 1 base respectively. Its CDR3 holds 12 amino acids, cysteine through phenylalanine. Only the CDR3 portion is preserved as DNA: 36 bases, with reading frame beginning at the first base. The germline V gene (reference sequence) supplies CDR1 DFQATT and CDR2 SNEGSKA. TCR beta chain CDR3 regions were sequenced from genomic DNA using the immunoSEQ assay. Rearranged VDJ segments were amplified with primers annealing to V and J segments. Per the authors' processing: The ImmunoSeq Analyzer software was used to calculate clonality and richness metrics. Differentially abundant clones between regions were identified using Fisher's exact test plus a beta-binomial method for added stringency. Here the immuneACCESS table is served through TCRdb, limited to in-frame sequences with V and J called. Missing clones are a known gap in these copies; in checked studies unresolved V genes cover under half, and the rest lacks a known reason. Clone size and V and J calls were adopted from that table, with D and trimming inferred from the DNA. Across this sample there are about 20,000 clones, with around 73% seen only once. Jointly, the top ten make up 17% of the sample.

Every patient had early-stage hepatocellular carcinoma and went to surgical resection without receiving any prior therapy. No macroscopic evidence of necrosis or hemorrhage was present in the sampled areas. Multiple regions from two patients were subjected to TCR sequencing (ImmunoSeq). Frozen resection tissue samples were collected at least 1 cm apart from each other. Samples labelled N were derived from nontumoral liver tissue adjacent to the tumor. Genomic DNA was isolated from bulk tissue with the DNeasy blood and tissue kit. This clone appeared a few times. What antigen it recognizes has not been identified. The input lacks base qualities; no much larger clone sits a single base away.

The sequence joins TRBV20-1 to TRBJ1-1; the D gene is unclear. The specimen comprised tumor-adjacent normal tissue, sampled before any cancer treatment. The receptor was derived from a woman aged 65 to 85 with hepatocellular carcinoma. CDR3 loop: CSASPQNTEAFF. The nucleotides read TGCAGTGCTAGTCCACAGAACACTGAAGCTTTCTTT.